The clone carrying this T cell receptor (beta chain) was recorded once. The data stem from a study of blood T cell repertoires in COVID-19. At the level of the study: T cells, B-cell-depleted T cells, or PBMCs supplied cDNA or gDNA.

Libraries were prepared by immunoSEQ multiplex PCR; TCRdb keeps only in-frame clonotypes and omits some of them. The top ten hold under 2.5% of the sample, which has roughly 230,000 clones, about 90% seen once. The sample taken for sequencing was peripheral blood. The sequence was collected from a woman in her fifties or sixties with COVID-19, enrolled during active disease.

In DNA form, the CDR3 reads TGCGCCAGCAGCTTCGGGCGGGCAGTCACAGATACGCAGTATTTT. This encodes CASSFGRAVTDTQYF. The chain couples TRBV5-1 to TRBJ2-3; a possible D gene is TRBD2 (5 bases). Germline-derived CDR1 and CDR2 are SGHRS and YFSETQ. V dropped 2 bases and J dropped 2 bases, with 12 bases sitting between them. The CDR3 has 15 amino acids.